One and the same sample provided the 18 T cell receptor beta chains below, sequenced in a study of T-cell memory formation after mild COVID-19. Each CDR3 protein is one row after TCRdb ran MiXCR on the 5' RACE reads. The repertoire holds 450,000 to 650,000 distinct CDR3 sequences, about 20% seen once, with approximately 12% in the top ten. Sequencing used PBMCs or a T cell subset sorted from them (not recorded which). All receptors come from an adult woman who had mild COVID-19 (a few samples of this study predate the infection). Cell type and time point are not known.

This clonotype was observed a handful of times. V is TRBV5-5 and J is TRBJ1-4; D might be TRBD1 (6 bases). This CDR3 region has 14 residues. Germline-derived CDR1 and CDR2 are SGHKS and YYEKEE (reference sequence). Trimming removed 4 bases from V and 2 bases from J, with 9 bases in between. CDR3 nucleotides: TGTGCCAGCAGCCAGACAGGCACTAATGAAAAACTGTTTTTT. Translation gives CASSQTGTNEKLFF.

This clonotype appeared a few times. V gene TRBV4-1 combines with J gene TRBJ2-7, with a possible D match to TRBD1 (6 bases). Germline CDR1 MGHRA, CDR2 YSYEKL. With 2 bases removed from V and 0 bases from J, the gap between germline ends came to 17 bases. The CDR3 runs 17 residues. The CDR3 is CASSQPIRTADSYEQYF. For the CDR3, the DNA is TGCGCCAGCAGCCAACCCATACGGACAGCCGACTCCTACGAGCAGTACTTC.

This clonotype was seen at least ten times. The junction shows a germline mismatch at one end, possibly a read error. The chain combines TRBV12-3 or TRBV12-4 with TRBJ1-1, with D perhaps matching TRBD1 (5 bases). The CDR3 has 13 amino acids. This CDR3 reads CASSLGANTEAFF. The CDR3 nucleotides are TGTGCCAGCAGCTTAGGGGCGAACACTGAAGCTTTCTTT.

The chain joins TRBV7-9 to TRBJ1-6, with unresolved D. Trimming stripped 1 base from V and 0 bases from J, with 10 bases between. The germline CDR1 and CDR2 sequences are SEHNR and FQNEAQ (reference sequence). The CDR3 length is 17 residues. CDR3 sequence (DNA): TGTGCCAGCAGCTTAGGACGCTCGAGCTCCTATAATTCACCCCTCCACTTT. Protein sequence: CASSLGRSSSYNSPLHF.

CDR3 bases: TGCGCCAGCAGCACCCGGATAAATGAAAAACTGTTTTTT. Its translation: CASSTRINEKLFF. The rearrangement links TRBV5-1 to TRBJ1-4; no clear D. This CDR3 region has 13 residues. Germline CDR1 and CDR2: SGHRS and YFSETQ. V was shortened by 4 bases and J by 5 bases, with 9 bases between the two germline ends.

The J gene is TRBJ1-6, the V gene TRBV12-3 or TRBV12-4; D gene unclear. The CDR3 is 15 amino acids. The V gene lost 6 bases and the J gene lost 0 bases, with 9 bases spanning the gap. The CDR3 reads CASRPGGSYNSPLHF. The CDR3, as DNA: TGTGCCAGCAGACCTGGAGGCTCCTATAATTCACCCCTCCACTTT.

With respect to this clonotype: At one end, the junction sequence differs from germline, possibly due to a read error. J is TRBJ1-2 and V is TRBV5-6; TRBD1 matches at 12 bases. The CDR3 extends over 17 amino acids. Germline loops: CDR1 SGHDT, CDR2 YYEEEE. In DNA form, the CDR3 reads TGTGCCAGCAGCGCTCAGGGGGGACAGGGGGCTAAGTATGGCTACACCTTC. The encoded protein is CASSAQGGQGAKYGYTF.

This clonotype was found a few times. The V gene is TRBV7-7, the J gene TRBJ2-2; D is ambiguous. V was pared by 1 base and J by 7 bases, with 7 bases between. CDR3 length: 13 residues. CDR1 is SSHAT, CDR2 FNYEAQ, per germline (reference sequence). The CDR3 reads CASSLDGLGELFF. As DNA, the CDR3 is TGTGCCAGCAGCTTAGACGGCCTCGGGGAGCTGTTTTTT. Full variable domain (missing parts from reference TRBV7-7 and TRBJ2-2): GAGVSQSPRYKVTKRGQDVTLRCDPISSHATLYWYQQALGQGPEFLTYFNYEAQPDKSGLPSDRFSAERPEGSISTLTIQRTEQRDSAMYRCASSLDGLGELFFGEGSRLTVL.

This clonotype was observed a handful of times. This chain connects TRBV6-2 or TRBV6-3 to TRBJ2-2; D is unclear. The CDR3 spans 14 residues. Trimming shortened V by 7 bases and J by 3 bases, and 12 bases separated the two germline ends. Germline CDR1 and CDR2: MNHEY and SVGEGT. The CDR3 nucleotides read TGTGCCAGCAAAGGCGGATTTTACACCGGGGAGCTGTTTTTT. Translating it yields CASKGGFYTGELFF.

The rearrangement uses TRBV5-1 and TRBJ1-2; TRBD1 might be the D (5 bases). The germline gives CDR1 SGHRS, CDR2 YFSETQ. The CDR3 is made up of 17 amino acids. V lost 0 bases and J 8 bases, leaving 23 bases between the germline ends. The CDR3 coding sequence is TGCGCCAGCAGCTTGGAATGGATGGGGGTTGGACCCGAAGGCTACACCTTC. Translation: CASSLEWMGVGPEGYTF.

This clonotype was recorded a few times. This chain uses TRBV6-1 with TRBJ1-5; possible D gene TRBD1, 6 bases. CDR1 MNHNS and CDR2 SASEGT come from the germline V gene. Trimming removed 6 bases from V and 3 bases from J, with 15 bases in between. This CDR3 spans 15 amino acids. The CDR3 DNA reads TGTGCCAGCAGCCTAACAGGGCGTCTCAATCAGCCCCAGCATTTT. Translation: CASSLTGRLNQPQHF.

In this sample, this clonotype turned up once. The rearrangement links TRBV19 to TRBJ2-1; TRBD1 matches at 8 bases. The V and J ends lost 6 bases and 8 bases, in that order; junction bases with no gene match: 12. Per germline, CDR1 LNHDA and CDR2 SQIVND (reference sequence). This CDR3 comprises 15 residues. CDR3 DNA: TGTGCCAGTAGAGCAGGGGGCGCCGCAGGGGATGAGCAGTTCTTC. This encodes CASRAGGAAGDEQFF.

The chain links TRBV11-2 to TRBJ1-2; 8 bases match TRBD1. Trimming removed 4 bases from V and 7 bases from J; junction bases left unmatched: 5. The germline gives CDR1 SGHAT, CDR2 FQNNGV. The CDR3 loop spans 13 amino acids. The CDR3 DNA sequence: TGTGCCAGCAGCTACCGAACAGGGGGTGGCTACACCTTC. This translates into CASSYRTGGGYTF. The full variable domain, in which reference TRBV11-2 and TRBJ1-2 provide the parts outside the CDR3, is EAGVAQSPRYKIIEKRQSVAFWCNPISGHATLYWYQQILGQGPKLLIQFQNNGVVDDSQLPKDRFSAERLKGVDSTLKIQPAKLEDSAVYLCASSYRTGGGYTFGSGTRLTVV.

A few counts support this clonotype. The V gene is TRBV30, the J gene TRBJ2-7, with TRBD1 matching over 8 bases. Germline V lookup: CDR1 GTSNPN, CDR2 SVGIG (reference sequence). CDR3 size: 15 residues. V lost 1 base and J lost 5; bases outside the gene matches: 10. This CDR3 is CAWSAWTGSSDEQYF. For the CDR3, the DNA is TGTGCCTGGAGTGCGTGGACAGGGTCGTCCGACGAGCAGTACTTC.

This chain connects TRBV5-1 to TRBJ2-3; TRBD2 matches at 7 bases. CDR3 length: 16 residues. After removal of 5 bases from V and 6 bases from J, the junction contained 15 bases not matched to a gene. The V gene's germline CDR1 is SGHRS and CDR2 YFSETQ. CDR3 DNA sequence: TGCGCCAGCAGTTTGACCCCCAGCGGGGAGAAGGATACGCAGTATTTT. Its translation is CASSLTPSGEKDTQYF.

This clonotype was observed a few times. The rearrangement uses TRBV6-1 and TRBJ1-1, with D possibly matching TRBD1 (5 bases). Trimming left V 2 bases short and J 5 bases short, with 12 bases between. The CDR3 is 14 residues long. Germline V CDR1 and CDR2: MNHNS, SASEGT. In DNA form, the CDR3 reads TGTGCCAGCAGTGAAAGACAGTGGGATACTGAAGCTTTCTTT. Translation gives CASSERQWDTEAFF.

This clonotype was counted a few times. The CDR3 DNA reads as TGTGCCAGCAGCTTTAGTGGGACACTTCAAGAGACCCAGTACTTC. Protein sequence: CASSFSGTLQETQYF. The rearrangement links TRBV7-3 to TRBJ2-5, with a possible D match to TRBD1 (6 bases). Germline CDR1 SGHTA, CDR2 FQGTGA. Between the trimmed V and J ends, which lost 3 bases and 2 bases, there was a span of 13 bases. The CDR3 runs 15 residues.

The rearrangement links TRBV2 to TRBJ1-1, with D possibly matching TRBD1 (5 bases). The V end was cut by 6 bases, the J end by 1 base, with 15 bases between. Germline loops: CDR1 SNHLY, CDR2 FYNNEI. The CDR3 length is 15 residues. The DNA of the CDR3 is TGTGCCAGCAGCGCAGCCGGACATTCGAACACTGAAGCTTTCTTT. Protein: CASSAAGHSNTEAFF.